The clone carrying this TCR beta chain came up a few times. The sample originates from a study of OX40 agonist ivuxolimab in advanced cancers. Looking at the study overall: Patients achieving partial responses numbered three: one hepatocellular carcinoma case and two cutaneous melanoma cases.

V shed 5 bases and J shed 2 bases, with 14 bases lying between them. The CDR3 contains 15 residues. Per the germline V gene, CDR1 is MNHEY and CDR2 is SVGAGI. Data came from immunoSEQ multiplex PCR; TCRdb stores just in-frame clones and leaves some out. The sample contains roughly 80,000 clones, 85% to 90% of which appear only once. The chain couples TRBV6-5 to TRBJ2-3; maybe TRBD2 (6 bases). This TCR was sampled from an adult with an advanced solid tumor such as melanoma, head and neck, liver or kidney cancer. This specimen was CD4+ or CD8+ T cells sorted from blood, taken in a trial of the OX40 agonist ivuxolimab. The CDR3 sequence is CASSPWLAATDTQYF. The CDR3 nucleotides are TGTGCCAGCAGTCCCTGGTTAGCGGCCACAGATACGCAGTATTTT.